The sequence of this T cell receptor beta chain was determined in a study of T cell responses to AZD1222 COVID-19 vaccine. Regarding the study as a whole: Spike was spanned by vaccine-associated CD4 TCRs, with dominance at 160-218 and 743-854. White British people made up most donors, females outnumbered males, and clonal diversity was possibly underestimated. Samples come after the peak T cell response, not at day 14.

Assay: immunoSEQ multiplex PCR; the TCRdb copy retains only in-frame clones and omits some. The sample contains around 140,000 clones, over 90% of which appear only once. The ends lost 5 bases at V and 7 bases at J; junction bases unmatched: 9. This CDR3 comprises 15 residues. Germline CDR1 reads MNHEY; CDR2 reads SMNVEV (reference sequence). A single count supports this clone. The antigen is not known. The clonotype originates from an adult who received the AZD1222 COVID-19 vaccine. This chain joins TRBV27 and TRBJ2-1; 9 nucleotides agree with TRBD2. The specimen was peripheral blood, collected 28 days after the second AZD1222 dose. CDR3 sequence reads: CASSPTGREGNEQFF. In nucleotides, the CDR3 is TGTGCCAGCAGTCCTACCGGGCGGGAGGGTAATGAGCAGTTCTTC.